The 26 T cell receptor beta chains below were found in one sample sequenced in a study of blood T cell repertoires in COVID-19 (dated by TCRdb to the early 2020s). The library was built by means of the immunoSEQ multiplex PCR assay. What TCRdb holds here is the immuneACCESS table cut down to in-frame rearrangements. Part of the clones is not present; checked against another copy, under half of the missing clones reflect an unresolved V gene, and the others are unexplained. Counted in this sample were 110,000 or so clones; roughly 90% of them appeared once. The top ten clones comprise 19% of the sample. Material: peripheral blood. Source of these receptors: a human donor with acute or convalescent COVID-19. The donor label of this sample is uncertain.

The chain combines TRBV28 with TRBJ1-1, with D possibly being TRBD1 (6 bases). The ends were cut back, 10 bases at V and 0 bases at J, with 15 bases in the middle. CDR3 size: 14 residues. Germline CDR1 is MDHEN and CDR2 is SYDVKM. This CDR3 reads CAIRGGDLNTEAFF. The CDR3 DNA reads as TGTGCCATTAGGGGGGGCGACTTGAACACTGAAGCTTTCTTT.

This clone was seen a single time. The rearrangement links TRBV5-8 to TRBJ1-5, with unresolved D. V lost 1 base, J lost 3 bases, and 5 bases lay in between. CDR1 SGHTS and CDR2 YDEGEE come from the germline V gene. This CDR3 contains 13 residues. CDR3 in amino acids: CASSLLVNQPQHF. The CDR3 nucleotides are TGTGCCAGCAGCTTGCTCGTCAATCAGCCCCAGCATTTT.

V gene TRBV9 combines with J gene TRBJ2-1, with 7 positions matching TRBD2. Germline lookup yields CDR1 SGDLS and CDR2 YYNGEE. The CDR3 is 16 residues long. V was clipped by 0 bases and J by 10 bases; unmatched bases: 13. In nucleotides, the CDR3 is TGTGCCAGCAGCGTAGATCCGGGGACTACATCATACGAGCAGTTCTTC. It translates to CASSVDPGTTSYEQFF.

The rearrangement uses TRBV28 and TRBJ2-3; 9 positions agree with TRBD1. Looked up from germline, CDR1 is MDHEN and CDR2 is SYDVKM. V lost 7 bases to trimming and J lost 3 bases; unmatched junction nucleotides: 5. The CDR3 runs 14 residues. CDR3 in amino acids: CASTYGQGTDTQYF. The CDR3 DNA reads TGTGCCAGCACTTACGGACAGGGGACAGATACGCAGTATTTT.

This clone has ten or more counts. This CDR3 reads CACSPRRGGELFF. As DNA, the CDR3 is TGTGCCTGCTCTCCCCGTCGAGGCGGGGAGCTGTTTTTT. The chain employs TRBV30 and TRBJ2-2; D is unresolved. Trimming took 6 bases from V and 7 from J, leaving 15 bases between them. The CDR3 loop spans 13 amino acids. In germline, CDR1 is GTSNPN, CDR2 SVGIG (reference sequence). Supplemented by reference TRBV30 and TRBJ2-2, the full variable domain reads SQTIHQWPATLVQPVGSPLSLECTVEGTSNPNLYWYRQAAGRGLQLLFYSVGIGQISSEVPQNLSASRPQDRQFILSSKKLLLSDSGFYLCACSPRRGGELFFGEGSRLTVL.

The chain couples TRBV11-2 to TRBJ2-6; D is perhaps TRBD1 (6 bases). The CDR3 totals 16 residues. Trimming removed 3 bases at V and 1 base at J, with 10 bases between. The germline CDR1 and CDR2 sequences are SGHAT and FQNNGV. CDR3 in amino acids: CASSFPRGSGANVLTF. The CDR3 region has the DNA TGTGCCAGCAGCTTTCCTAGGGGGTCTGGGGCCAACGTCCTGACTTTC.

The chain employs TRBV3-1 (or the pseudogene TRBV3-2) and TRBJ2-7, with 11 nucleotides matching TRBD1. Germline V gene lookup returns CDR1 LGHDT and CDR2 YNNKEL (reference sequence). V trimming: 1 base; J trimming: 6 bases; junction bases outside the gene matches: 11. This CDR3 contains 17 residues. The CDR3 here is CASSQGSGQGDLTEQYF. The CDR3 DNA sequence: TGTGCCAGCAGCCAAGGGTCGGGACAGGGGGATCTTACCGAGCAGTACTTC.

The chain is built from TRBV6-2 or TRBV6-3 and TRBJ1-3; D gene ambiguous. The germline V gene has CDR1 MNHEY and CDR2 SVGEGT. The CDR3 extends over 15 amino acids. V was pared by 0 bases and J by 0 bases, with 6 bases between. The DNA for the CDR3 is TGTGCCAGCAGTTACTCGGGCAACTCTGGAAACACCATATATTTT. Residues: CASSYSGNSGNTIYF.

This sequence joins TRBV11-2 and TRBJ2-5, with D perhaps matching TRBD2 (6 bases). V was cut by 2 bases and J by 5 bases, with 15 bases left in between. This CDR3 comprises 15 residues. Germline V lookup: CDR1 SGHAT, CDR2 FQNNGV. CDR3 region: CASSLNSYRGETQYF. The CDR3 DNA is TGTGCCAGCAGCTTAAATAGCTACCGGGGGGAGACCCAGTACTTC.

This clone has just a few counts. This chain joins TRBV6-6 and TRBJ2-1, with TRBD2 identical over 7 bases. Germline CDR1 reads MNHNY; CDR2 reads SVGAGI (reference sequence). The V gene end was trimmed by 8 bases and the J gene end by 7 bases; junction bases not matched to a gene: 14. The CDR3 runs to 15 residues. As DNA, the CDR3 is TGTGCCAGCTTAAGAGGGGAGGGCCCTATTAATGAGCAGTTCTTC. Its protein is CASLRGEGPINEQFF.

The V and J genes are TRBV19 and TRBJ2-5; 9 bases are a match to TRBD1. The germline V gene has CDR1 LNHDA and CDR2 SQIVND (reference sequence). V was clipped by 6 bases and J by 5 bases; unmatched bases: 4. CDR3 length: 13 residues. This CDR3 reads CASSGQGTETQYF. CDR3 DNA sequence: TGTGCCAGTAGCGGACAGGGGACGGAGACCCAGTACTTC.

The chain recombines TRBV5-8 with TRBJ1-1, with D unclear. V lost 0 bases and J 0 bases, leaving 9 bases between the germline ends. This CDR3 spans 15 amino acids. Germline V gene sequence: CDR1 SGHTS, CDR2 YDEGEE. CDR3 sequence reads: CASSLVANLNTEAFF. The CDR3 DNA sequence: TGTGCCAGCAGCTTGGTCGCGAACTTGAACACTGAAGCTTTCTTT.

The genes are TRBV5-4 and TRBJ2-1, with a weak D call TRBD1 (6 bases). CDR1 and CDR2 from the germline V gene are SGHNT and YYREEE (reference sequence). The V end lost 2 bases, the J end lost 9 bases, and 21 bases lay between the germline ends. This CDR3 has 16 residues. The CDR3 nucleotides read TGTGCCAGCAGCTTTGGTGGGGCAGGGGTGCTGGGTGAGCAGTTCTTC. Amino acid sequence: CASSFGGAGVLGEQFF.

The rearrangement joins TRBV5-8 to TRBJ2-2; 7 nucleotides align to TRBD1. Germline lookup yields CDR1 SGHTS and CDR2 YDEGEE. The CDR3 consists of 13 residues. Trimming took 5 bases from V and 6 from J; bases not matched to a gene: 4. Written as DNA, the CDR3 is TGTGCCAGCAGGACAGGGTGGGCCGGGGAGCTGTTTTTT. This translates into CASRTGWAGELFF.

This chain connects TRBV18 to TRBJ2-7; no definite D call. Germline V CDR1 and CDR2: KGHSH, LQKENI. The V end lost 2 bases, the J end lost 5 bases, and 16 bases lay between the germline ends. The CDR3 has 15 amino acids. CDR3: CASSPFPESVDEQYF. CDR3 bases: TGTGCCAGCTCACCATTCCCAGAATCCGTCGACGAGCAGTACTTC.

The chain links TRBV5-1 to TRBJ1-1; TRBD1 is a possible D gene (5 bases). The CDR3 totals 15 residues. V was trimmed by 0 bases and J by 2 bases, leaving 11 bases between them. The V gene's germline CDR1 is SGHRS and CDR2 YFSETQ. DNA of the CDR3: TGCGCCAGCAGCTTGGGCGTGGGGGGAAACACTGAAGCTTTCTTT. The encoded protein is CASSLGVGGNTEAFF.

The CDR3 region is CASSFGQAGSQPQHF. The CDR3 nucleotides read TGTGCCAGCAGCTTCGGACAGGCGGGGAGTCAGCCCCAGCATTTT. The J gene is TRBJ1-5, the V gene TRBV7-2; 7 bases agree with TRBD1. The germline CDR1 and CDR2 sequences are SGHTA and FQGNSA. V gave up 3 bases and J gave up 6 bases; unmatched junction bases: 8. The CDR3 is 15 amino acids.

V and J are TRBV28 and TRBJ1-5; D may be TRBD1 (6 bases). The V gene lost 5 bases and the J gene lost 7 bases, with 15 bases spanning the gap. The CDR3 is 14 residues long. Germline assignment: CDR1 MDHEN and CDR2 SYDVKM. CDR3 sequence reads: CASSTNRDSQPQHF. CDR3 nucleotide sequence: TGTGCCAGCAGTACCAACAGGGATAGCCAGCCCCAGCATTTT. The full variable domain, in which reference TRBV28 and TRBJ1-5 provide the parts outside the CDR3, is DVKVTQSSRYLVKRTGEKVFLECVQDMDHENMFWYRQDPGLGLRLIYFSYDVKMKEKGDIPEGYSVSREKKERFSLILESASTNQTSMYLCASSTNRDSQPQHFGDGTRLSIL.

The genes are TRBV7-3 and TRBJ2-1; TRBD2 matches at 12 bases. Trimming removed 0 bases from V and 7 bases from J; junction bases left unmatched: 7. Per the germline V gene, CDR1 is SGHTA and CDR2 is FQGTGA. The CDR3 extends over 17 amino acids. The CDR3 nucleotides read TGTGCCAGCAGCTTAACCCCGGGACTAGCGGGCGGGAATGAGCAGTTCTTC. Its translation: CASSLTPGLAGGNEQFF.

This rearrangement joins TRBV25-1 to TRBJ1-1; D is uncertain. This CDR3 spans 14 amino acids. Germline V gene sequence: CDR1 MGHDK, CDR2 SYGVNS. Trimming pared 6 bases from V and 0 bases from J, leaving 11 bases between. CDR3 sequence: CASSPSGLNTEAFF. The DNA for the CDR3 is TGTGCCAGCAGCCCTAGCGGGTTGAACACTGAAGCTTTCTTT.

The chain's CDR3 is CASSSMRNYGYTF. DNA of the CDR3: TGTGCCAGCAGTTCCATGAGGAACTATGGCTACACCTTC. This rearrangement joins TRBV28 to TRBJ1-2; D is undetermined. The CDR3 runs to 13 residues. From germline, CDR1 is MDHEN and CDR2 SYDVKM. Trimming stripped 4 bases from V and 2 bases from J, with 8 bases between.

The genes are TRBV27 and TRBJ1-6; perhaps TRBD1 as D (5 bases). Germline V gives CDR1 MNHEY, CDR2 SMNVEV (reference sequence). The CDR3 contains 15 residues. Trimming left V 2 bases short and J 6 bases short, with 11 bases between. CDR3 loop: CASSLEGRGNSPLHF. CDR3 in DNA: TGTGCCAGCAGTTTAGAGGGGAGGGGTAATTCACCCCTCCACTTT.

The CDR3 here is CAISESDAGDTEAFF. CDR3 DNA sequence: TGTGCCATCAGTGAGTCGGACGCCGGGGACACTGAAGCTTTCTTT. The chain joins TRBV10-3 to TRBJ1-1; D not certain. The CDR3 covers 15 residues. The ends were cut back, 0 bases at V and 3 bases at J, with 11 bases in the middle. CDR1 and CDR2 from the germline V gene are ENHRY and SYGVKD.

The J gene is TRBJ2-7, the V gene TRBV7-9; TRBD1 agrees at 10 bases. Germline CDR1 and CDR2: SEHNR and FQNEAQ (reference sequence). J gave up 3 bases and V 3 bases, and 2 bases lay outside the gene matches. There are 14 residues in the CDR3. The CDR3 region is CASSFGQGVYEQYF. In DNA, the CDR3 is TGTGCCAGCAGCTTCGGACAGGGGGTCTACGAGCAGTACTTC.

The chain is built from TRBV25-1 and TRBJ1-6; TRBD1 agrees at 9 bases. This CDR3 has 17 residues. Germline lookup yields CDR1 MGHDK and CDR2 SYGVNS. The junction had 14 bases not matched to a gene; V was cut back by 4 bases and J by 10 bases. DNA of the CDR3: TGTGCCAGCAGTGGCCGGGACAGGGAATTGGTTCGGTCACCCCTCCACTTT. Translated: CASSGRDRELVRSPLHF.

The chain joins TRBV30 to TRBJ1-1, with 9 bases fitting TRBD1. J gave up 3 bases and V 3 bases, and 5 bases lay outside the gene matches. Germline CDR1 GTSNPN, CDR2 SVGIG (reference sequence). This CDR3 is built from 14 residues. The CDR3 sequence: CAWRSWTGDTEAFF. The CDR3, as DNA: TGTGCCTGGAGGTCCTGGACAGGGGACACTGAAGCTTTCTTT.